A selection of T cell receptor beta chains follows, all from one sample in a study of blood T cell repertoires in COVID-19. Profiling relied on immunoSEQ multiplex PCR, and the TCRdb table lists in-frame clones only, not all of them. The sample lists around 140,000 clones, 75% to 90% seen once, with around 3.4% in the top ten. Material: peripheral blood. Source of these receptors: a man aged 65-85 years who had recovered from COVID-19. The CDR3 runs from the conserved cysteine through the conserved F or W. Fields, in order: J gene, clone size, V gene, D gene, CDR3 DNA, CDR3 protein. D genes are given only for firm matches. Rows may omit the clone size; those that give it use once, few, many or a size class.

j_gene: TRBJ1-6; abundance: NA; v_gene: TRBV19; d_gene: NA; CDR3nt: TGTGCCAGTAGTTATCGACGGGGAGGCAATTCACCCCTCCACTTT; CDR3aa: CASSYRRGGNSPLHF
j_gene: TRBJ2-7; abundance: NA; v_gene: TRBV4-1; d_gene: NA; CDR3nt: TGCGCCAGCAGCCACCCGGTGGGGGCGACCTACGAGCAGTACTTC; CDR3aa: CASSHPVGATYEQYF
j_gene: TRBJ2-3; abundance: few; v_gene: TRBV9; d_gene: NA; CDR3nt: TGTGCCAGCAGCGTAGTCAAGGGGAACACAGATACGCAGTATTTT; CDR3aa: CASSVVKGNTDTQYF
j_gene: TRBJ2-1; abundance: NA; v_gene: TRBV5-5; d_gene: TRBD2; CDR3nt: TGTGCCAGCAGCTTGGGGCTAGCGGGGTCGCTCTACAATGAGCAGTTCTTC; CDR3aa: CASSLGLAGSLYNEQFF
j_gene: TRBJ2-7; abundance: NA; v_gene: TRBV19; d_gene: NA; CDR3nt: TGTGCCAGTAGTCCCCTGGGCGAGGGTTACTCCTACGAGCAGTACTTC; CDR3aa: CASSPLGEGYSYEQYF
j_gene: TRBJ2-5; abundance: once; v_gene: TRBV4-3; d_gene: NA; CDR3nt: TGCGCCAGCAGCCAAGTACCTAGCGCGAGAGAGACCCAGTACTTC; CDR3aa: CASSQVPSARETQYF
j_gene: TRBJ2-7; abundance: few; v_gene: TRBV20-1; d_gene: NA; CDR3nt: TGCAGTGCTAGTGGGGGGAGCGGGCGAACCTACGAGCAGTACTTC; CDR3aa: CSASGGSGRTYEQYF
j_gene: TRBJ1-4; abundance: NA; v_gene: TRBV5-1; d_gene: TRBD1; CDR3nt: TGCGCCAGCAGCGGGGACAGGGGGCGCATTGAAAAACTGTTTTTT; CDR3aa: CASSGDRGRIEKLFF
j_gene: TRBJ2-2; abundance: NA; v_gene: TRBV11-3; d_gene: TRBD1; CDR3nt: TGTGCCAGCAGCCGCAGGGTACAGGGGCTGGGGGACACCGGGGAGCTGTTTTTT; CDR3aa: CASSRRVQGLGDTGELFF
j_gene: TRBJ2-5; abundance: NA; v_gene: TRBV4-1; d_gene: NA; CDR3nt: TGCGCCAGCAGCCAAGCTATTGGTGGCGGGCCCCAGTACTTC; CDR3aa: CASSQAIGGGPQYF
j_gene: TRBJ2-2; abundance: NA; v_gene: TRBV19; d_gene: TRBD2; CDR3nt: TGTGCCAGTAGCGGGAGGGCCGGGACCGGGGAGCTGTTTTTT; CDR3aa: CASSGRAGTGELFF
j_gene: TRBJ1-5; abundance: once; v_gene: TRBV6-5; d_gene: TRBD1; CDR3nt: TGTGCCAGCAGTCAGACAGGGTTGGTTCAGCCCCAGCATTTT; CDR3aa: CASSQTGLVQPQHF
j_gene: TRBJ1-4; abundance: NA; v_gene: TRBV10-3; d_gene: NA; CDR3nt: TGTGCCATCAGTGCGGTTCAGGGGACGACTAATGAAAAACTGTTTTTT; CDR3aa: CAISAVQGTTNEKLFF
j_gene: TRBJ2-5; abundance: NA; v_gene: TRBV7-2; d_gene: NA; CDR3nt: TGTGCCAGCAGGCCCGGGTTTAAATCCCAAGAGACCCAGTACTTC; CDR3aa: CASRPGFKSQETQYF
j_gene: TRBJ2-6; abundance: NA; v_gene: TRBV6-1; d_gene: NA; CDR3nt: TGTGCCAGCAGTGCTAATACAGGGAATGGGGCCAACGTCCTGACTTTC; CDR3aa: CASSANTGNGANVLTF
j_gene: TRBJ2-3; abundance: NA; v_gene: TRBV10-1; d_gene: NA; CDR3nt: TGCGCCAGCAGTGAGGCGGCGGGACCCACAGATACGCAGTATTTT; CDR3aa: CASSEAAGPTDTQYF
j_gene: TRBJ1-2; abundance: few; v_gene: TRBV4-1; d_gene: TRBD1; CDR3nt: TGCGCCAGCAGCCAAGGACCCGGGACAGGGGCTCGGAAAGGCTATGGCTACACCTTC; CDR3aa: CASSQGPGTGARKGYGYTF
j_gene: TRBJ2-2; abundance: NA; v_gene: TRBV10-1; d_gene: NA; CDR3nt: TGCGCCAGCAGTGAGGGGCCAGGGGTTACCGGGGAGCTGTTTTTT; CDR3aa: CASSEGPGVTGELFF
j_gene: TRBJ2-1; abundance: many; v_gene: TRBV7-9; d_gene: TRBD2; CDR3nt: TGTGCCAGCAGCTTTCTTGAGCGGGAGAAGAATGAGCAGTTCTTC; CDR3aa: CASSFLEREKNEQFF
j_gene: TRBJ2-3; abundance: NA; v_gene: TRBV2; d_gene: TRBD2; CDR3nt: TGTGCCAGCCATGGAGCGGGGACTAGCACAGATACGCAGTATTTT; CDR3aa: CASHGAGTSTDTQYF
j_gene: TRBJ1-2; abundance: NA; v_gene: TRBV11-2; d_gene: NA; CDR3nt: TGTGCCAGCAGCTTAGTAGAACCTCCTTATGGCTACACCTTC; CDR3aa: CASSLVEPPYGYTF
j_gene: TRBJ2-1; abundance: NA; v_gene: TRBV14; d_gene: NA; CDR3nt: TGTGCCAGCAGCCAAGAAGAGGAAGATGAGCAGTTCTTC; CDR3aa: CASSQEEEDEQFF
j_gene: TRBJ2-3; abundance: NA; v_gene: TRBV5-6; d_gene: NA; CDR3nt: TGTGCCAGCAGCTCCCCTTCGGGGTCAGATACGCAGTATTTT; CDR3aa: CASSSPSGSDTQYF
j_gene: TRBJ1-5; abundance: NA; v_gene: TRBV7-2; d_gene: NA; CDR3nt: TGTGCCAGCAGCTTAGTGAGCGGTGGCAATCAGCCCCAGCATTTT; CDR3aa: CASSLVSGGNQPQHF
j_gene: TRBJ1-3; abundance: few; v_gene: TRBV10-3; d_gene: NA; CDR3nt: TGTGCCATCAGTGAGGGTGGGCACTCTGGAAACACCATATATTTT; CDR3aa: CAISEGGHSGNTIYF
j_gene: TRBJ2-3; abundance: NA; v_gene: TRBV5-1; d_gene: TRBD2; CDR3nt: TGCGCCAGCAGCCTGGGACTAGCGGCTAGCACAGATACGCAGTATTTT; CDR3aa: CASSLGLAASTDTQYF
j_gene: TRBJ2-2; abundance: NA; v_gene: TRBV5-1; d_gene: TRBD2; CDR3nt: TGCGCCAGCACCTCGGTCCGGACTAGCGGGCTCTACACCGGGGAGCTGTTTTTT; CDR3aa: CASTSVRTSGLYTGELFF
j_gene: TRBJ2-5; abundance: NA; v_gene: TRBV5-6; d_gene: NA; CDR3nt: TGTGCCAGCAGCTTCCCATTCCAAGAGACCCAGTACTTC; CDR3aa: CASSFPFQETQYF
j_gene: TRBJ1-6; abundance: NA; v_gene: TRBV6-5; d_gene: NA; CDR3nt: TGTGCCAGCAGACAGACAGGCCCCTTCAATTCACCCCTCCACTTT; CDR3aa: CASRQTGPFNSPLHF
j_gene: TRBJ1-4; abundance: NA; v_gene: TRBV30; d_gene: TRBD1; CDR3nt: TGTGCCTGGACCAAATCTTATGCCGGGACAGGGGGCATTGAAAAACTGTTTTTT; CDR3aa: CAWTKSYAGTGGIEKLFF
j_gene: TRBJ1-1; abundance: NA; v_gene: TRBV12-5; d_gene: NA; CDR3nt: TGTGCTAGTGGTTTGAGGGGCAGCAGGAACACTGAAGCTTTCTTT; CDR3aa: CASGLRGSRNTEAFF
j_gene: TRBJ1-1; abundance: NA; v_gene: TRBV2; d_gene: TRBD1; CDR3nt: TGTGCCAGCAGTGGACAGGGGAGGGCTGAAGCTTTCTTT; CDR3aa: CASSGQGRAEAFF
j_gene: TRBJ2-3; abundance: NA; v_gene: TRBV18; d_gene: TRBD2; CDR3nt: TGTGCCAGCTCACCAGGAGCGGGAGGGCGCACAGATACGCAGTATTTT; CDR3aa: CASSPGAGGRTDTQYF
j_gene: TRBJ1-1; abundance: once; v_gene: TRBV29-1; d_gene: TRBD1; CDR3nt: TGCAGTTCCAACGACGGACAGGGGAACACTGAAGCTTTCTTT; CDR3aa: CSSNDGQGNTEAFF
j_gene: TRBJ2-1; abundance: NA; v_gene: TRBV27; d_gene: TRBD2; CDR3nt: TGTGCCAGCAGTTTACGGCGGGGGACCACTAGCGGGAGATCGTACAATGAGCAGTTCTTC; CDR3aa: CASSLRRGTTSGRSYNEQFF
j_gene: TRBJ1-6; abundance: NA; v_gene: TRBV27; d_gene: NA; CDR3nt: TGTGCCAGCAGTTTTAGGGGCTTAACACAGTTCCTCCACTTT; CDR3aa: CASSFRGLTQFLHF
j_gene: TRBJ2-3; abundance: NA; v_gene: TRBV7-9; d_gene: NA; CDR3nt: TGTGCCAGCAGCTTATTGCGTACAGATACGCAGTATTTT; CDR3aa: CASSLLRTDTQYF
j_gene: TRBJ2-3; abundance: once; v_gene: TRBV27; d_gene: TRBD2; CDR3nt: TGTGCCAGCAGTTTAGGAGCGGGAGCCACAGATACGCAGTATTTT; CDR3aa: CASSLGAGATDTQYF
j_gene: TRBJ2-5; abundance: NA; v_gene: TRBV25-1; d_gene: NA; CDR3nt: TGTGCCAGCAGTGAGGGGGCCTTAACGTACCAAGAGACCCAGTACTTC; CDR3aa: CASSEGALTYQETQYF
j_gene: TRBJ2-7; abundance: NA; v_gene: TRBV7-2; d_gene: TRBD2; CDR3nt: TGTGCCAGCAGCCCTCGGTTGCGGGAGGCCTACGAGCAGTACTTC; CDR3aa: CASSPRLREAYEQYF
j_gene: TRBJ1-2; abundance: NA; v_gene: TRBV18; d_gene: TRBD1; CDR3nt: TGTGCCAGCTCACCAGAGACAGGGGGTGGCTACACCTTC; CDR3aa: CASSPETGGGYTF
j_gene: TRBJ2-5; abundance: NA; v_gene: TRBV9; d_gene: TRBD2; CDR3nt: TGTGCCAGCAGCGTAGGCCTAGCGGGAGGAGAGACCCAGTACTTC; CDR3aa: CASSVGLAGGETQYF
j_gene: TRBJ2-7; abundance: NA; v_gene: TRBV29-1; d_gene: NA; CDR3nt: TGCAGCGTTCCAACTAGCATGGGGGAGCAGTACTTC; CDR3aa: CSVPTSMGEQYF
j_gene: TRBJ1-1; abundance: NA; v_gene: TRBV18; d_gene: NA; CDR3nt: TGTGCCAGCTCACCACCCGGGAACACTGAAGCTTTCTTT; CDR3aa: CASSPPGNTEAFF
j_gene: TRBJ2-1; abundance: few; v_gene: TRBV5-1; d_gene: TRBD1; CDR3nt: TGCGCCAGCAGCTTGGGGACAGGGGCTCGGGTCGGTGAGCAGTTCTTC; CDR3aa: CASSLGTGARVGEQFF
j_gene: TRBJ2-2; abundance: NA; v_gene: TRBV11-2; d_gene: NA; CDR3nt: TGTGCCAGCAGCTTGAGTCAGGGTCAAACCGGGGAGCTGTTTTTT; CDR3aa: CASSLSQGQTGELFF
j_gene: TRBJ1-2; abundance: once; v_gene: TRBV7-9; d_gene: TRBD1; CDR3nt: TGTGCCAGCAGCCCCGGGGGACAGAACTATGGCTACACCTTC; CDR3aa: CASSPGGQNYGYTF
j_gene: TRBJ2-1; abundance: NA; v_gene: TRBV5-1; d_gene: NA; CDR3nt: TGCGCCAGCCCGTTATCGAGTTCCTACAATGAGCAGTTCTTC; CDR3aa: CASPLSSSYNEQFF
j_gene: TRBJ1-5; abundance: NA; v_gene: TRBV5-3; d_gene: NA; CDR3nt: TGTGCCAGAAGCCACTCTGGACACCATAGCAATCAGCCCCAGCATTTT; CDR3aa: CARSHSGHHSNQPQHF
j_gene: TRBJ2-2; abundance: NA; v_gene: TRBV19; d_gene: TRBD2; CDR3nt: TGTGCCAGTAGGAAGGGACTAGCGGGAGGGTTGTCCGGGGAGCTGTTTTTT; CDR3aa: CASRKGLAGGLSGELFF
j_gene: TRBJ2-7; abundance: NA; v_gene: TRBV11-2; d_gene: NA; CDR3nt: TGTGCCAGCAGCCTTAGCGGCTCCTACGAGCAGTACTTC; CDR3aa: CASSLSGSYEQYF
j_gene: TRBJ1-4; abundance: NA; v_gene: TRBV19; d_gene: NA; CDR3nt: TGTGCCAGTAGCCAGACTCAGGGCTTTCTTGAAAAACTGTTTTTT; CDR3aa: CASSQTQGFLEKLFF
j_gene: TRBJ1-1; abundance: NA; v_gene: TRBV30; d_gene: NA; CDR3nt: TGTGCCTGGTCCCGTCAGGGGCCCACTGAAGCTTTCTTT; CDR3aa: CAWSRQGPTEAFF
j_gene: TRBJ2-7; abundance: NA; v_gene: TRBV3-1/TRBV3-2; d_gene: NA; CDR3nt: TGTGCCAGCAGTTTCTTCCCCTACGAGCAGTACTTC; CDR3aa: CASSFFPYEQYF
j_gene: TRBJ2-2; abundance: once; v_gene: TRBV27; d_gene: NA; CDR3nt: TGTGCCAGCAGTTTTAACGGGGAGCTGTTTTTT; CDR3aa: CASSFNGELFF
j_gene: TRBJ1-1; abundance: NA; v_gene: TRBV6-5; d_gene: TRBD1; CDR3nt: TGTGCCAGCAGTTACCATGGGACAGCCACTGAAGCTTTCTTT; CDR3aa: CASSYHGTATEAFF
j_gene: TRBJ1-1; abundance: few; v_gene: TRBV7-6; d_gene: TRBD1; CDR3nt: TGTGCCAGCAGCCCACGGACAGGGGTTGGTACTGAAGCTTTCTTT; CDR3aa: CASSPRTGVGTEAFF
j_gene: TRBJ1-5; abundance: few; v_gene: TRBV5-1; d_gene: NA; CDR3nt: TGCGCCAGCAGCTTGATGGCAGGGGATCAGCCCCAGCATTTT; CDR3aa: CASSLMAGDQPQHF
j_gene: TRBJ2-1; abundance: NA; v_gene: TRBV2; d_gene: TRBD2; CDR3nt: TGTGCCAGCAGTGAAGCTCAAGGCGGGGGACTAGCGGTTAATGAGCAGTTCTTC; CDR3aa: CASSEAQGGGLAVNEQFF